This TCR beta chain is from a study of blood T cells in healthy people across ages. Study-wide findings and caveats: Strong correlation was found linking TCR beta diversity to naive T cell percentage. Versus aged donors, long-lived donors had higher diversity and more naive CD4+ cells.

As concerns this clonotype: Its antigen is as yet unknown.

No fewer than 6 micrograms of total RNA were isolated from every sample. A sample-barcoded 5' primer and a J-beta primer mix were used in a second PCR of roughly 7 to 11 cycles. MiXCR, run by TCRdb on the 5' RACE reads, gives a single entry per CDR3 protein. The data show 650,000 to 800,000 distinct CDR3 sequences, with under 65% seen just once and approximately 12% held by the top ten. The origin of this receptor is an elderly woman in good health. Sequenced input: blood.

CDR3 bases: TGCAGTGCTAGGGACAGGGTGGGGGGCACTGAAGCTTTCTTT. Its translation is CSARDRVGGTEAFF. The gene calls are TRBV20-1 and TRBJ1-1, with 8 bases fitting TRBD1. The CDR3 spans 14 residues. V gave up 3 bases and J gave up 4 bases; unmatched junction bases: 7. Looked up from germline, CDR1 is DFQATT and CDR2 is SNEGSKA (reference sequence).